Below are 18 T cell receptor beta chains sequenced from a single sample in a study of T cell changes during pregnancy in multiple sclerosis. The repertoire was sequenced with immunoSEQ multiplex PCR; TCRdb's copy has only in-frame clones and lacks some. The sample lists about 100,000 clones, 80% to 95% occurring once. Specimen: peripheral blood, collected in the first trimester of pregnancy. The receptors stem from a female donor with multiple sclerosis, enrolled in a pregnancy study.

This chain links TRBV7-9 with TRBJ1-3; D is unresolved. CDR3 size: 13 residues. Trimming removed 2 bases from V and 4 bases from J, with 6 bases in between. The germline CDR1 and CDR2 sequences are SEHNR and FQNEAQ (reference sequence). CDR3 nucleotide sequence: TGTGCCAGCAGCTTAAGTAGCGGAAACACCATATATTTT. Protein: CASSLSSGNTIYF.

The V call is TRBV7-2, the J call TRBJ2-7, with 10 bases aligning to TRBD1. CDR1 is SGHTA, CDR2 FQGNSA, per germline. This CDR3 spans 15 amino acids. Unmatched junction bases numbered 4, after V lost 0 bases and J lost 5 bases. CDR3 sequence: CASSLAGQGVHEQYF. CDR3 nucleotide sequence: TGTGCCAGCAGCTTAGCCGGACAGGGGGTCCACGAGCAGTACTTC.

The chain employs TRBV19 and TRBJ2-2; a weak D match, TRBD1 (5 bases). Germline loops: CDR1 LNHDA, CDR2 SQIVND (reference sequence). The CDR3 has 14 amino acids. The ends were cut back, 5 bases at V and 1 base at J, with 8 bases in the middle. CDR3 in amino acids: CASSADRNTGELFF. CDR3 coding DNA: TGTGCCAGTAGTGCTGACAGGAACACCGGGGAGCTGTTTTTT.

The chain combines TRBV7-2 with TRBJ1-5, with TRBD1 identical over 11 bases. The CDR3 loop spans 15 amino acids. Germline values: CDR1 SGHTA, CDR2 FQGNSA. Trimming took 4 bases from V and 3 from J; bases not matched to a gene: 2. The CDR3 DNA reads as TGTGCCAGCAGCTGGGACAGGGGGGCCAATCAGCCCCAGCATTTT. Translation: CASSWDRGANQPQHF.

The gene calls are TRBV27 and TRBJ2-3; tentatively, D is TRBD1 (6 bases). With 6 bases removed from V and 5 bases from J, the gap between germline ends came to 12 bases. Per germline, CDR1 MNHEY and CDR2 SMNVEV (reference sequence). The CDR3 is 13 residues long. CDR3 loop: CASSQGTIDTQYF. CDR3 coding DNA: TGTGCCAGCAGCCAAGGGACAATAGATACGCAGTATTTT.

The chain carries TRBV9 and TRBJ2-7, with D possibly matching TRBD1 (5 bases). Between the trimmed V and J ends, which lost 1 base and 0 bases, there was a span of 8 bases. CDR1 is SGDLS and CDR2 is YYNGEE in the germline V gene. The CDR3 spans 14 residues. The CDR3 loop is CASSVTGYSYEQYF. The CDR3 bases are TGTGCCAGCAGCGTAACAGGTTACTCCTACGAGCAGTACTTC.

This clone is a singleton in its sample. The chain uses TRBV11-1 and TRBJ2-7; 12 bases are shared with TRBD1. CDR3 length: 15 residues. Losses at the gene ends were 3 bases for V and 7 bases for J; bases not matched to a gene: 7. The germline V gene has CDR1 SGHAT and CDR2 FQDESV (reference sequence). CDR3 protein: CASSFPGQGAEEQYF. DNA of the CDR3: TGTGCCAGCAGCTTTCCGGGACAGGGGGCCGAAGAGCAGTACTTC.

V gene TRBV29-1 combines with J gene TRBJ1-1; D is unclear. In germline, CDR1 is SQVTM, CDR2 ANQGSEA. The V gene lost 7 bases and the J gene lost 6 bases, with 12 bases spanning the gap. This CDR3 comprises 11 residues. The chain's CDR3 is CSAASEAEAFF. The CDR3 region has the DNA TGCAGCGCTGCCTCCGAGGCTGAAGCTTTCTTT.

The genes are TRBV30 and TRBJ1-2; TRBD1 matches 7 bases. Trimming at V came to 3 bases and at J to 2 bases, leaving 9 bases not matched to a gene. The germline V gene has CDR1 GTSNPN and CDR2 SVGIG (reference sequence). This CDR3 has 15 amino acids. DNA of the CDR3: TGTGCCTGGAGCTTCGGACAGGTAGTCAACTATGGCTACACCTTC. It yields the protein CAWSFGQVVNYGYTF.

The chain employs TRBV11-2 and TRBJ1-1, with 12 bases that match TRBD1. This CDR3 is 18 amino acids long. The germline CDR1 and CDR2 sequences are SGHAT and FQNNGV. V lost 5 bases, J lost 4 bases, and 14 bases stayed unmatched. The CDR3 DNA sequence: TGTGCCAGCAGCCCGAGACCGGGGACAGGGGGCGCGGGCACTGAAGCTTTCTTT. This translates into CASSPRPGTGGAGTEAFF.

The chain has TRBV6-4 and TRBJ2-1, with 8 bases identical to TRBD1. Unmatched junction bases numbered 6, after V lost 2 bases and J lost 6 bases. Germline V CDR1 and CDR2: MRHNA, SNTAGT. The CDR3 is 15 residues long. The CDR3 DNA reads as TGTGCCAGCAGTGACGGACAGGGACGAATCAATGAGCAGTTCTTC. Translated, it gives CASSDGQGRINEQFF.

J is TRBJ1-1 and V is TRBV7-2; TRBD1 matches 7 bases. The CDR3 runs 16 residues. CDR1 SGHTA and CDR2 FQGNSA come from the germline V gene. V gave up 0 bases and J gave up 3 bases; unmatched junction bases: 7. The CDR3 protein is CASSLALEGAYTEAFF. The CDR3 nucleotides are TGTGCCAGCAGCTTAGCGCTTGAGGGGGCGTACACTGAAGCTTTCTTT.

The J gene is TRBJ2-3, the V gene TRBV27, with D possibly matching TRBD2 (6 bases). Trimming stripped 3 bases from V and 3 bases from J, with 13 bases between. The CDR3 covers 15 residues. Germline CDR1 is MNHEY and CDR2 is SMNVEV (reference sequence). This CDR3 is CASSFGIAATDTQYF. The CDR3 DNA sequence: TGTGCCAGCAGTTTTGGGATAGCGGCAACAGATACGCAGTATTTT.

The V gene is TRBV9, the J gene TRBJ2-7; D is perhaps TRBD2 (7 bases). The germline V gene encodes CDR1 SGDLS and CDR2 YYNGEE. Trimming took off 3 bases at V and 3 bases at J, with 25 bases between the two ends. This CDR3 has 18 residues. CDR3 DNA sequence: TGTGCCAGCAGCGCCTCACAGGGACGGGAGGCCCAGATCTACGAGCAGTACTTC. This translates into CASSASQGREAQIYEQYF.

The rearrangement joins TRBV11-2 to TRBJ2-5; 10 nucleotides agree with TRBD2. The CDR3 is 15 residues long. The V gene end was trimmed by 2 bases and the J gene end by 4 bases; junction bases not matched to a gene: 4. Looked up from germline, CDR1 is SGHAT and CDR2 is FQNNGV. The CDR3 DNA sequence: TGTGCCAGCAGCTTAAGAGCGGGAGGGCTAGAGACCCAGTACTTC. It translates to CASSLRAGGLETQYF.

This chain connects TRBV15 to TRBJ2-7; 10 bases line up with TRBD1. The CDR3 contains 17 residues. Trimming cost V 0 bases and J 6 bases; bases outside gene matches: 11. CDR1 is LNHNV and CDR2 is YYDKDF in the germline V gene (reference sequence). The CDR3: CATSRDPGQGRLGEQYF. CDR3 in DNA: TGTGCCACCAGCAGAGATCCGGGACAGGGGAGGCTGGGCGAGCAGTACTTC. The variable domain in full, completed from reference TRBV15 and TRBJ2-7, reads DAMVIQNPRYQVTQFGKPVTLSCSQTLNHNVMYWYQQKSSQAPKLLFHYYDKDFNNEADTPDNFQSRRPNTSFCFLDIRSPGLGDTAMYLCATSRDPGQGRLGEQYFGPGTRLTVT.

V and J are TRBV7-9 and TRBJ2-7, with 7 positions matching TRBD1. The length of the CDR3 is 16 residues. Germline lookup yields CDR1 SEHNR and CDR2 FQNEAQ (reference sequence). The J segment lost 1 base and the V segment lost 2 bases, leaving 8 bases of the junction unmatched. The DNA for the CDR3 is TGTGCCAGCAGCTTACCCCTGGGGACAGTTTCCTACGAGCAGTACTTC. This gives the protein CASSLPLGTVSYEQYF.

V and J are TRBV14 and TRBJ1-2; no clear D. Per germline, CDR1 SGHDN and CDR2 FVKESK. V was trimmed by 1 base and J by 7 bases, leaving 10 bases between them. The CDR3 extends over 13 amino acids. CDR3 nucleotide sequence: TGTGCCAGCAGCCAAGTGGAATCGGGTGGCTACACCTTC. Its protein product is CASSQVESGGYTF.